This is a list of T cell receptor beta chains from one sample in a study of blood T cell repertoires in COVID-19. The data were produced by immunoSEQ multiplex PCR, yet TCRdb's version contains in-frame clones alone and is incomplete. This table holds 150,000 to 200,000 clones, around 87% found once. The sample comprised PBMCs or T cells enriched from blood (not recorded which). Source of these receptors: a woman aged 45-65 years who had recovered from COVID-19. CDR3s include the opening cysteine and the closing phenylalanine or tryptophan. Fields, in order: J gene, V gene, clone size, D gene, CDR3 DNA, CDR3 protein. The D gene is left open where the match is weak. Not all rows give a size; the values are once, few, many and, for expanded clones, a class.

>TRBJ2-4|TRBV9|-|-
TGTGCCAGAAGCGTATTGCGGAGATCCGGGGTAGCCAAAAACATTCAGTACTTC
CARSVLRRSGVAKNIQYF
>TRBJ2-5|TRBV4-1|once|-
TGCGCCAGCAGCCAAGATAGGGCGGGGTGGGAGACCCAGTACTTC
CASSQDRAGWETQYF
>TRBJ2-1|TRBV5-8|-|TRBD2
TGTGCCAGCAGCTCAATAGCGGGCCGCTCCTACAATGAGCAGTTCTTC
CASSSIAGRSYNEQFF
>TRBJ2-5|TRBV18|-|TRBD2
TGTGCCAGCTCACCAGGGAAAAGACTAGCAGGACAAGAGACCCAGTACTTC
CASSPGKRLAGQETQYF
>TRBJ2-7|TRBV12-3/TRBV12-4|-|-
TGTGCCAGCAGTTTGAGGAACGAGCAGTACTTC
CASSLRNEQYF
>TRBJ2-7|TRBV2|-|TRBD2
TGTGCCAGCAGTGACCGGACTAGTTTTCGGCAGTACTTC
CASSDRTSFRQYF
>TRBJ2-2|TRBV7-2|-|-
TGTGCCAGCAGCTTAGTAGGCAGGGGGGATTCCGGGGAGCTGTTTTTT
CASSLVGRGDSGELFF
>TRBJ2-1|TRBV6-2/TRBV6-3|-|TRBD1
TGTGCCAGCAGTTACTCGAGAGACAGGGGGAACAATGAGCAGTTCTTC
CASSYSRDRGNNEQFF
>TRBJ2-5|TRBV11-3|-|TRBD1
TGTGCCAGCAGCTTAGATCTGTTGCAGGGGGCAGAGACCCAGTACTTC
CASSLDLLQGAETQYF
>TRBJ2-7|TRBV4-1|-|TRBD1
TGCGCCAGCAGCGCCCGGGACAGGGGTCACGAGCAGTACTTC
CASSARDRGHEQYF